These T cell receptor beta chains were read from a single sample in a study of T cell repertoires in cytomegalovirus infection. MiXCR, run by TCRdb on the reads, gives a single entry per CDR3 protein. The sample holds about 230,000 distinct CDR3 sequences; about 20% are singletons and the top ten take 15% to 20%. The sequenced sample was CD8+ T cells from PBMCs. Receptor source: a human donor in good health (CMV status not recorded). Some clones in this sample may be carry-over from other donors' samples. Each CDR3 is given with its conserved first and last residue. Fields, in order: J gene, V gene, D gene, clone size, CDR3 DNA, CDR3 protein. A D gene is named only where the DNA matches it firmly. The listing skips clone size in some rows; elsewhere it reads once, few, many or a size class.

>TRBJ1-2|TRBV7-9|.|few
TGTGCCAGCGACCAACAGTTCATAACCTATGGCTACACCTTC
CASDQQFITYGYTF
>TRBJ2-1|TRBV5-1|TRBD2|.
TGCGCCAGCAGCTTGGTCTTAGCGGGGGCAAACAATGAGCAGTTCTTC
CASSLVLAGANNEQFF
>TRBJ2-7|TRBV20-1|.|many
TGCAGTGCTAGAGTTGAGGGTGGGGGGACCAACGAGCAGTACTTC
CSARVEGGGTNEQYF
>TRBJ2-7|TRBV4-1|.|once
TGCGCCAGCAGCCAGGTACAGGAAACAAGGGAGCAGTACTTC
CASSQVQETREQYF
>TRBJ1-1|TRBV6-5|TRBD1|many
TGTGCCAGCAGTACAGAATTTGACAGGGTCTATGGGGACACTGAAGCTTTCTTT
CASSTEFDRVYGDTEAFF
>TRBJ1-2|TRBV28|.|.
TGTGCCAGCAGTTCGTTGACAACCAACTATGGCTACACCTTC
CASSSLTTNYGYTF
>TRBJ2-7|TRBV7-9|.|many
TGTGCCAGCAGCTTTGCGGAAACCTACGAGCAGTACTTC
CASSFAETYEQYF
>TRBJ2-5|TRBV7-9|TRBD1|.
TGTGCCATTCAAGTACGGACAGGGGGCGGAGAGACCCAGTACTTC
CAIQVRTGGGETQYF
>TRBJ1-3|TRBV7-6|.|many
TGTGCCAGCAGCTTAGGAGTTTTTCGGACGGACTCTGGAAACACCATATATTTT
CASSLGVFRTDSGNTIYF
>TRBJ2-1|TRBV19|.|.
TGTGCCAGTAGTATAGGGCACATCTACAATGAGCAGTTCTTC
CASSIGHIYNEQFF
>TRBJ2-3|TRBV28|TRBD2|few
TGTGCCAGCAGCGAACTAGCGGGGGGTCAGGATACGCAGTATTTT
CASSELAGGQDTQYF
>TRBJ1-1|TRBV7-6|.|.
TGTGCCAGCAGCCCCCTGACCGGCACTGAAGCTTTCTTT
CASSPLTGTEAFF
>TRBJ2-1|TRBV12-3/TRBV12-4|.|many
TGTGCCAGCAGTTTAGGTAGATTCAATGAGCAGTTCTTC
CASSLGRFNEQFF
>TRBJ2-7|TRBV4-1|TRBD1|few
TGCGCCAGTGCCCCGGGACAGGGTCCCTCCTACGAGCAGTACTTC
CASAPGQGPSYEQYF
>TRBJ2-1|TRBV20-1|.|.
TGCTCGAGGGTAGCGGACTACAATGAGCAGTTCTTC
CSRVADYNEQFF
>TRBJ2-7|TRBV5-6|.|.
TGTGCCAGCAGCTTGGGTGCGGAGGTCCCCTACGAGCAGTACTTC
CASSLGAEVPYEQYF
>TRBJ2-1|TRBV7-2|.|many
TGTGCCAGCAGCCCAGTCCGGAGATCAGCTACACATCGGGACAATGAGCAGTTCTTC
CASSPVRRSATHRDNEQFF
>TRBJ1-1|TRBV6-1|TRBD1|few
TGTGCCAGCAGTGCCCGACAGGGAAACACTGAAGCTTTCTTT
CASSARQGNTEAFF
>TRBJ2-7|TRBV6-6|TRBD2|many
TGTGCCAGCAGTTACTCGGGTGCTAGCGGAGACTACGAGCAGTACTTC
CASSYSGASGDYEQYF
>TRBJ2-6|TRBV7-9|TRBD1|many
TGTGCCAGCAGGCCAGGACAGGGGGTTACTGGGGCCAACGTCCTGACTTTC
CASRPGQGVTGANVLTF
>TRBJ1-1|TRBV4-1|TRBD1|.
TGCGCCAGCAGCCACCTTCAGGGGGCGGACACTGAAGCTTTCTTT
CASSHLQGADTEAFF
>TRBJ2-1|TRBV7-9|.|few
TGTGCCACCAGTGGGGCCAACTATAATGAGCAGTTCTTC
CATSGANYNEQFF
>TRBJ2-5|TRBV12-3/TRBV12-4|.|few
TGTGCCAGCAGTACTGTCCAGGCTGGGGAGACCCAGTACTTC
CASSTVQAGETQYF
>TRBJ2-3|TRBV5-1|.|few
TGCGCCAGCAGCTTGGGACTTGCACCTAGCACAGATACGCAGTATTTT
CASSLGLAPSTDTQYF
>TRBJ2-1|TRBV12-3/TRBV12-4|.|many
TGTGCCAGCAGTTTCCGGGACTTATACAATGAGCAGTTCTTC
CASSFRDLYNEQFF
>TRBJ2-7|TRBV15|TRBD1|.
TGTGCCACCAGCGGAGGACAGGGGGGCGAGCAGTACTTC
CATSGGQGGEQYF
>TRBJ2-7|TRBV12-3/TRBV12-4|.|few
TGTGCCAGCAGTTCCCTTGCGCTTTACGAGCAGTACTTC
CASSSLALYEQYF
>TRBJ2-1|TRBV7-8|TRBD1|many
TGTGCCAGCAGCCTCCCGGGGACAGGGTTCGACAATGAGCAGTTCTTC
CASSLPGTGFDNEQFF
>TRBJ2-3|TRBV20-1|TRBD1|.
TGCAGTGCTCCTCCAGCCGGGACAGCCAGCACAGATACGCAGTATTTT
CSAPPAGTASTDTQYF
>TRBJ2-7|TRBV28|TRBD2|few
TGTGCCAGCAGGAATCCTCTAGCGGGGGGCCACGAGCAGTACTTC
CASRNPLAGGHEQYF
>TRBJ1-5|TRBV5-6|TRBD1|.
TGTGCCAGCAGCAGCTCGGGACAGCCCATCAATCAGCCCCAGCATTTT
CASSSSGQPINQPQHF
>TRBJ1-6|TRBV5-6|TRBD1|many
TGTGCCAGCAGCCCCCGGACAGGATCCGATAATTCACCCCTCCACTTT
CASSPRTGSDNSPLHF
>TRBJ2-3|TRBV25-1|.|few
TGTGCCAGCAGTGAATCAAGGGATACGCAGTATTTT
CASSESRDTQYF
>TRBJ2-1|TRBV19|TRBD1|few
TGTGCCAGTAGTATTGTGACAGGGTACAATGAGCAGTTCTTC
CASSIVTGYNEQFF
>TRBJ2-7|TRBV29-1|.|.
TGCAGCGTTCCCCTTACAGACTACGAGCAGTACTTC
CSVPLTDYEQYF
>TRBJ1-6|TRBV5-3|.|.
TGTGCCAGCAGCTTGGGCTCTTCATCCCTCCACTTT
CASSLGSSSLHF
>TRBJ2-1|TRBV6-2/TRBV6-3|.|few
TGTGCCAGCAGTTACCCTACTCGCCGGCCCCCCTACAATGAGCAGTTCTTC
CASSYPTRRPPYNEQFF
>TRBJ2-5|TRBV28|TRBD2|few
TGTGCCAGCAGTTTCTGGACTAGCGGGGGGACGGAGACCCAGTACTTC
CASSFWTSGGTETQYF
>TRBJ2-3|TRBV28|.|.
TGTGCCAGCAGTTTAACCTCACTGGGTACGCAGTATTTT
CASSLTSLGTQYF
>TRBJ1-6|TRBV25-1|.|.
TGTGCCAGCAGGCAGGATCCCGACTCCTATAATTCACCCCTCCACTTT
CASRQDPDSYNSPLHF
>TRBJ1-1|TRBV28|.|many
TGTGCCAGCAGCTTTAGACTGAACACTGAAGCTTTCTTT
CASSFRLNTEAFF
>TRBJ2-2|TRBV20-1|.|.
TGCAGTGCTAGAGATGAGAGGGGCACCGGGGAGCTGTTTTTT
CSARDERGTGELFF
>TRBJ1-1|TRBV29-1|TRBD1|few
TGCAGCGTTGAACCCCGCGACAGGGGGTCAGGAACTGAAGCTTTCTTT
CSVEPRDRGSGTEAFF
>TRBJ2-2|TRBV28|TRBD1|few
TGTGCCAGCAGTTTATATGTCGCCCTGGGACAGGGGGAAGGCGGGGAGCTGTTTTTT
CASSLYVALGQGEGGELFF
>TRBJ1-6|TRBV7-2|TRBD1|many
TGTGCCAGCAGCTCCGGACAGGGCAATTCACCCCTCCACTTT
CASSSGQGNSPLHF
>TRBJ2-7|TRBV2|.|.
TGTGCCAGCAGTGAAGCGTGGACAGCGTCTCCCTACGAGCAGTACTTC
CASSEAWTASPYEQYF
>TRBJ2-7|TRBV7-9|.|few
TGTGCCAGCAGACCCACGGATACAACGTACAGGTCCCACGAGCAGTACTTC
CASRPTDTTYRSHEQYF
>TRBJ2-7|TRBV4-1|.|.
TGCGCCAGCAGCCCCCAGGAGGGGGGCGGTGGCGAGCAGTACTTC
CASSPQEGGGGEQYF
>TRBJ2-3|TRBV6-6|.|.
TGTGCCAGCAGGGATTCCGGGACCCCCATCACAGATACGCAGTATTTT
CASRDSGTPITDTQYF
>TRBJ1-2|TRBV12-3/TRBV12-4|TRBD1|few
TGTGCCACCGGGGGTGACAGGGCTAACTATGGCTACACCTTC
CATGGDRANYGYTF
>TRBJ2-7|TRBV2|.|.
TGTGCCAGCAGTGATGTAGCCTACGAGCAGTACTTC
CASSDVAYEQYF
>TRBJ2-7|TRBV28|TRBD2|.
TGTGCCAGCATGGATAGCGGGGGCTCCTACGAGCAGTACTTC
CASMDSGGSYEQYF
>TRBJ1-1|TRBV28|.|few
TGTGCCAGCAGTCCCGGGACGGCGAACACTGAAGCTTTCTTT
CASSPGTANTEAFF
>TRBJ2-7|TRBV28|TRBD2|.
TGTGCCAGCAGCCAGACTAGCGGGCTATCCTACGAGCAGTACTTC
CASSQTSGLSYEQYF
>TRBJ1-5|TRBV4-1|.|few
TGCGCCAGCAGCTTTGGCCTTACGACTGGGCAGCCCCAGCATTTT
CASSFGLTTGQPQHF